Sequencing of this TCR beta chain was carried out in a study of cytomegalovirus exposure and HLA in healthy donors (TCRdb year 2017). Concerning the study at large: According to a later analysis, one platform produced both the 100 to 150 validation repertoires and the 730 or so repertoires of the first cohort. The study aimed to test whether cataloging public T cell receptors could reveal signatures of past pathogen exposure. A separate validation cohort of some 130 different subjects was used in addition to the roughly 620-subject first cohort. The study combined high-throughput TCR immunosequencing, statistical association of individual TCRs with disease status, and machine learning to predict cytomegalovirus infection status.

The donors belonged to the validation cohort of about 110 subjects, which was separate from the roughly 670-subject first cohort. As regards this clone: The antigen it recognizes is unknown. No clone much larger than this one lies a single base away; base qualities are absent.

As encoded in the germline V gene, CDR1 is SGHTS while CDR2 is YDEGEE. The CDR3, cysteine through phenylalanine, is 17 amino acids long. CDR3 DNA is the only sequence kept; it has 51 bases, read in frame from the first base. Germline trimming: 0 bases from V, 4 bases from J; junction bases outside gene matches: 8. The receptor library was made with the immunoSEQ multiplex PCR assay. As for the authors' bioinformatics: A statistical classification framework was built to diagnose cytomegalovirus status from the catalog of TCR beta chain sequences. Drawn from immuneACCESS, this table holds only the in-frame rearrangements with V and J called that TCRdb kept. Clones are partly lost; checked studies trace under half to an unresolved V gene and leave the rest unexplained. V, J and clone size are taken as reported in that table, and D and trimming were inferred from the DNA itself. The sample records 150,000 to 170,000 clones, 86% of which are singletons. The ten largest make up more than 20% of the sample.

Points the paper makes about the study in general: It was suggested by the authors that the approach could potentially be generalized to other disease states and immunological phenotypes. A total of 164 TCR beta chains were listed by the study as associated with cytomegalovirus. In vitro tests confirmed that a few of the cytomegalovirus-associated TCR beta chains recognize cytomegalovirus antigens. The validation cohort had no HLA typing available for a later analysis, so co-occurrence within that cohort was assessed over all 130 or so repertoires. The classifier was reported to diagnose cytomegalovirus status with high specificity and sensitivity in both the original cohort and the validation cohort. Of the cluster scores, approximately 95% were above 0 in a later analysis, which found that TCRs clustered in the first cohort also tended to co-occur in the 120 or so validation repertoires. Across donors, most TCR sequences were observed very rarely, whereas some public TCRs were present in many individuals.

The V gene is TRBV5-8 and the J gene is TRBJ2-1, and 9 junction bases match TRBD1. The sample comprised PBMCs. The receptor was isolated from a man younger than 35 in good health and CMV-seropositive. The encoded CDR3 is CASSLGAWGQGYNEQFF. The DNA sequence reads TGTGCCAGCAGCTTGGGGGCGTGGGGACAGGGTTACAATGAGCAGTTCTTC.